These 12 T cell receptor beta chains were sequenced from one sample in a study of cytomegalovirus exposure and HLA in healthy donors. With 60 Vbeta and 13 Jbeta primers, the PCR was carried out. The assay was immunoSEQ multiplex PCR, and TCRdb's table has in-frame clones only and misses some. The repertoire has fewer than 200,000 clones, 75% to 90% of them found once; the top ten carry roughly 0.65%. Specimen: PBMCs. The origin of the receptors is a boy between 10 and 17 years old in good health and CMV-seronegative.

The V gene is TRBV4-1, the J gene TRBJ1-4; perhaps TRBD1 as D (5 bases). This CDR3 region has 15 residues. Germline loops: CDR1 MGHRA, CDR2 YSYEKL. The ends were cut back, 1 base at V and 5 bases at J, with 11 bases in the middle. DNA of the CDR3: TGCGCCAGCAGCCAAGCACCGGGGGGAAATGAAAAACTGTTTTTT. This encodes CASSQAPGGNEKLFF.

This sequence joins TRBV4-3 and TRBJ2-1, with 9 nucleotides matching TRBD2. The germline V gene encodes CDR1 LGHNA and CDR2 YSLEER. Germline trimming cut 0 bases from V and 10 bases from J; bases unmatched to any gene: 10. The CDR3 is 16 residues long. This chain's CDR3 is CASSQDPLAGAREQFF. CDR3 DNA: TGCGCCAGCAGCCAAGATCCCTTAGCGGGAGCCCGCGAGCAGTTCTTC.

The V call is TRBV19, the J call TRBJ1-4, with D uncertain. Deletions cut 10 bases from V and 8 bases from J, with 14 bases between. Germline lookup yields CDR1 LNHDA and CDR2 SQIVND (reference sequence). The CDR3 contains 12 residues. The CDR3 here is CAMGAFGEKLFF. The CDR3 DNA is TGTGCCATGGGAGCGTTTGGGGAAAAACTGTTTTTT.

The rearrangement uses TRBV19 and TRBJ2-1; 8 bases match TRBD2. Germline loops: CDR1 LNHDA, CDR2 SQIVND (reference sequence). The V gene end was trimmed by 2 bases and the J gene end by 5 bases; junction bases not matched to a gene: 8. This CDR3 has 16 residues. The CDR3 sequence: CASSITSGSIDNEQFF. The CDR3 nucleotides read TGTGCCAGTAGTATAACAAGCGGGAGTATCGACAATGAGCAGTTCTTC.

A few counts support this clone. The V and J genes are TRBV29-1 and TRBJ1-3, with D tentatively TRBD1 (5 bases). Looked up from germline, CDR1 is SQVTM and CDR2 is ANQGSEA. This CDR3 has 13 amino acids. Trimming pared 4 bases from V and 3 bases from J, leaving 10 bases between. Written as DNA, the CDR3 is TGCAGCGTTGGCCAGGGTTATGGAAACACCATATATTTT. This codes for CSVGQGYGNTIYF. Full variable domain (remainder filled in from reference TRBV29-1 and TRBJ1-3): SAVISQKPSRDICQRGTSLTIQCQVDSQVTMMFWYRQQPGQSLTLIATANQGSEATYESGFVIDKFPISRPNLTFSTLTVSNMSPEDSSIYLCSVGQGYGNTIYFGEGSWLTVV.

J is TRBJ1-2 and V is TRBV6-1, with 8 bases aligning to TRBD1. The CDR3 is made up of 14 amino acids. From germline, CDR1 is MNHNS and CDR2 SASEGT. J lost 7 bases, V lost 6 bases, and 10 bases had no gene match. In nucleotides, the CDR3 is TGTGCCAGCAGGCCATGGACAGGGAATCTTGGCTACACCTTC. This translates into CASRPWTGNLGYTF.

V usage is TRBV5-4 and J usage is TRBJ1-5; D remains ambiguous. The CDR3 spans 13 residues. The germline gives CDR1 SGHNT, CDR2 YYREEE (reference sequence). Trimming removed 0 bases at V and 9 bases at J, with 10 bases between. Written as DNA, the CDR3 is TGTGCCAGCAGCTTGGACCACAATGGGCCCCAGCATTTT. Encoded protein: CASSLDHNGPQHF.

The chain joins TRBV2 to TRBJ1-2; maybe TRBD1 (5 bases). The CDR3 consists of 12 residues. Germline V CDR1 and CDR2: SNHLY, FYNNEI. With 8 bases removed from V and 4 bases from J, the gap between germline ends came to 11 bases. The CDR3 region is CASFDSLYGYTF. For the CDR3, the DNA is TGTGCCAGCTTCGACAGTCTCTATGGCTACACCTTC.

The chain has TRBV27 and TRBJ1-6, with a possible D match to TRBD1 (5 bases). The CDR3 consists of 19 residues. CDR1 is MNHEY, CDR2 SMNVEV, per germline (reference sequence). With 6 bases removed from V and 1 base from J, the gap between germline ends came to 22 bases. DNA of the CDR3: TGTGCCAGCAGCCCTAATCCATACCCCGGGGGATCCTATAATTCACCCCTCCACTTT. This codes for CASSPNPYPGGSYNSPLHF.

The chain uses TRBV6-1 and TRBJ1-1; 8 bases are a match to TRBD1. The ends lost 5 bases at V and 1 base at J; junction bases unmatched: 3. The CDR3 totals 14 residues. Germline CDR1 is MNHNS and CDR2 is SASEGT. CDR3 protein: CASSPGTGNTEAFF. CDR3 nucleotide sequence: TGTGCCAGCAGTCCCGGGACAGGGAACACTGAAGCTTTCTTT.

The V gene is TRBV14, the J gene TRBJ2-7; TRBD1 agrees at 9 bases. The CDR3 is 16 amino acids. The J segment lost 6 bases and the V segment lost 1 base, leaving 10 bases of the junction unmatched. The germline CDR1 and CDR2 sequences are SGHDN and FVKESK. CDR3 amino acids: CASSQGPQTGGSEQYF. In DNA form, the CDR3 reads TGTGCCAGCAGCCAAGGGCCACAGACAGGGGGATCCGAGCAGTACTTC.

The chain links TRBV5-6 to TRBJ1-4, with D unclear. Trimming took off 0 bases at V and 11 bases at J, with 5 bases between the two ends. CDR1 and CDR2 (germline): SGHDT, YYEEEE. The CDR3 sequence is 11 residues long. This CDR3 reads CASSLGGKLFF. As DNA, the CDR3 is TGTGCCAGCAGCTTGGGAGGTAAACTGTTTTTT.